This T cell receptor beta chain derives from a study of T cell responses to AZD1222 COVID-19 vaccine. J gave up 2 bases and V 2 bases, and 2 bases lay outside the gene matches. Per germline, CDR1 SGDLS and CDR2 YYNGEE. The CDR3 length is 15 residues. The method was immunoSEQ multiplex PCR; TCRdb's version includes in-frame clones alone and lacks a portion of them. The sample lists some 200,000 clones, more than 85% occurring once. This specimen was peripheral blood, taken 28 days after the second AZD1222 dose. The chain combines TRBV9 with TRBJ2-1, with 9 bases identical to TRBD2. This receptor was obtained from an adult who received the AZD1222 COVID-19 vaccine. The CDR3 loop reads CASSVTSGAYNEQFF. The CDR3, as DNA: TGTGCCAGCAGCGTGACTAGCGGTGCCTACAATGAGCAGTTCTTC.